The 10 T cell receptor beta chains listed next were all sequenced from one sample in a study of regulatory T cells in long-lasting Graves disease. Time point specified: persistent/refractory GD, antithyroid drugs over 5 years with positive TRAb. PBMCs provided the RNA from which the TCR library was made. Libraries of TCR beta came from iRepertoire HTBI primers plus Arm-PCR of CDR3 regions. TCRdb re-called the multiplex PCR reads through MiXCR, storing one row per CDR3 protein. The sample records around 340,000 distinct CDR3 sequences, less than 20% being singletons. The sequencing used peripheral blood mononuclear cells (PBMCs), collected when the disease was refractory, from a patient treated with antithyroid drugs. The receptor source for this set is a female donor with Graves disease.

The rearrangement joins TRBV19 to TRBJ2-2, with D maybe TRBD1 (6 bases). Germline-derived CDR1 and CDR2 are LNHDA and SQIVND (reference sequence). The CDR3 length is 17 residues. The ends were cut back, 3 bases at V and 0 bases at J, with 14 bases in the middle. The CDR3 bases are TGTGCCAGTAGTATTGCAGGGGCGAGAGCGAACACCGGGGAGCTGTTTTTT. It yields the protein CASSIAGARANTGELFF.

The chain links TRBV5-1 to TRBJ2-2, with TRBD2 matching 10 bases. This CDR3 has 16 residues. CDR1 is SGHRS, CDR2 YFSETQ, per germline. Trimming cost V 5 bases and J 7 bases; bases outside gene matches: 11. The DNA of the CDR3 is TGCGCCAGCAGTATGATTAGCGGGAGGACCGGCGGGGAGCTGTTTTTT. Protein sequence: CASSMISGRTGGELFF. Full variable domain (missing parts from reference TRBV5-1 and TRBJ2-2): KAGVTQTPRYLIKTRGQQVTLSCSPISGHRSVSWYQQTPGQGLQFLFEYFSETQRNKGNFPGRFSGRQFSNSRSEMNVSTLELGDSALYLCASSMISGRTGGELFFGEGSRLTVL.

Ten or more counts support this clonotype. The chain recombines TRBV20-1 with TRBJ2-5; the D gene could be TRBD1 or TRBD2 (5 bases each). Germline loops: CDR1 DFQATT, CDR2 SNEGSKA (reference sequence). The CDR3 extends over 13 amino acids. Trimming took 6 bases from V and 2 from J, leaving 13 bases between them. This chain's CDR3 is CSAPLGVQETQYF. In nucleotides, the CDR3 is TGCAGTGCCCCACTGGGGGTACAAGAGACCCAGTACTTC.

In this sample, this clonotype turned up many times. The CDR3 spells CASSESGTDYGYTF. In nucleotides, the CDR3 is TGTGCCAGCAGTGAATCGGGGACAGACTATGGCTACACCTTC. The chain links TRBV25-1 to TRBJ1-2, with 7 bases lining up with TRBD1. V trimming: 1 base; J trimming: 3 bases; junction bases outside the gene matches: 2. The CDR3 extends over 14 amino acids. Germline V gene lookup returns CDR1 MGHDK and CDR2 SYGVNS.

CDR3 DNA: TGCAGTGCCCGAAGGGACAGGGAAGATGAAAAACTGTTTTTT. Protein: CSARRDREDEKLFF. The rearrangement links TRBV20-1 to TRBJ1-4, with 9 bases fitting TRBD1. Germline lookup yields CDR1 DFQATT and CDR2 SNEGSKA (reference sequence). V lost 6 bases and J lost 6; bases outside the gene matches: 8. The CDR3 totals 14 residues.

V usage is TRBV2 and J usage is TRBJ1-2, with D tentatively TRBD1 (6 bases). This CDR3 has 15 amino acids. Germline V gene data show CDR1 as SNHLY and CDR2 as FYNNEI. V lost 6 bases, J lost 4 bases, and 18 bases lay in between. CDR3 DNA: TGTGCCAGCAGAGTCTTCGGGGGCCCCTCCTATGGCTACACCTTC. This sequence encodes CASRVFGGPSYGYTF.

V gene TRBV27 combines with J gene TRBJ1-6, with 8 bases that match TRBD1. There are 14 residues in the CDR3. The germline V gene encodes CDR1 MNHEY and CDR2 SMNVEV (reference sequence). V shed 8 bases and J 5 bases; nucleotides not matched to a gene: 5. This CDR3 is CASRRTGHNSPLHF. The CDR3 DNA follows: TGTGCCAGCCGAAGGACAGGGCATAATTCACCCCTCCACTTT.

CDR3 region: CASSRGLRGWGETQYF. The CDR3 DNA reads as TGTGCCAGCAGTCGAGGCCTCCGTGGGTGGGGGGAGACCCAGTACTTC. This sequence joins TRBV28 and TRBJ2-5, with D perhaps being TRBD1 or TRBD2 (5 bases each). V lost 5 bases and J 5 bases, leaving 21 bases between the germline ends. This CDR3 contains 16 residues. The germline V gene has CDR1 MDHEN and CDR2 SYDVKM. Combining the CDR3 with reference TRBV28 and TRBJ2-5 gives the whole variable domain DVKVTQSSRYLVKRTGEKVFLECVQDMDHENMFWYRQDPGLGLRLIYFSYDVKMKEKGDIPEGYSVSREKKERFSLILESASTNQTSMYLCASSRGLRGWGETQYFGPGTRLLVL.

The chain has TRBV30 and TRBJ1-1; possibly TRBD1 for D (6 bases). V lost 3 bases to trimming and J lost 10 bases, with 18 bases between them. CDR1 and CDR2 from the germline V gene are GTSNPN and SVGIG (reference sequence). CDR3 length: 13 residues. The CDR3 sequence is CAWSRGNRARAFF. The DNA for the CDR3 is TGTGCCTGGAGCCGAGGAAACAGGGCTCGAGCTTTCTTT.

About this clonotype: Since a much larger clone is just one base distant, this may be a read error. This chain uses TRBV6-1 with TRBJ2-7; 7 nucleotides match TRBD2. Germline V gene sequence: CDR1 MNHNS, CDR2 SASEGT. The CDR3 extends over 16 amino acids. V lost 6 bases and J lost 4; bases outside the gene matches: 15. In nucleotides, the CDR3 is TGTGCCAGCAGGCGGGCTAGCGGTACATCTACGTACGAGCAGTACTTC. This sequence encodes CASRRASGTSTYEQYF.